Listed here are 3 T cell receptor beta chains from one sample, sequenced in a study of PD-1 blockade in classical Hodgkin lymphoma. Sequencing used immunoSEQ multiplex PCR; TCRdb keeps in-frame clones, though not all of them. The table records about 46,000 clones, under 80% of them present only once. Documented time point: cycle 4 day 1 (C4D1), after 6 weeks of nivolumab. Every patient was affected by relapse after autologous stem cell transplantation, while exposure to brentuximab vedotin was not uniform. This material consisted of peripheral blood mononuclear cells (PBMCs), taken before the fourth cycle of nivolumab. Receptors were obtained from a human donor with classical Hodgkin lymphoma.

This clone was recorded only once. V and J are TRBV19 and TRBJ2-5, with TRBD2 as a possible D gene (7 bases). Trimming cost V 3 bases and J 1 base, with 24 bases left between them. Germline V gene sequence: CDR1 LNHDA, CDR2 SQIVND (reference sequence). The CDR3 has 19 residues. The CDR3 here is CASSINRAGSGTPQETQYF. CDR3 coding DNA: TGTGCCAGTAGTATCAACAGGGCGGGAAGCGGGACCCCCCAAGAGACCCAGTACTTC.

The chain uses TRBV7-8 and TRBJ2-3; 8 bases fit TRBD1. Germline V gene sequence: CDR1 SGHVS, CDR2 FQNEAQ. This CDR3 spans 16 amino acids. Trimming took 5 bases from V and 1 from J; bases not matched to a gene: 8. As DNA, the CDR3 is TGTGCCAGCAGCACCTGGACAGGGAAGGGCACAGATACGCAGTATTTT. Its translation: CASSTWTGKGTDTQYF.

V is TRBV5-1 and J is TRBJ1-4, with D maybe TRBD1 (5 bases). The CDR3 is 15 residues long. Germline V CDR1 and CDR2: SGHRS, YFSETQ. V gave up 4 bases and J gave up 2 bases, with 12 bases separating them. CDR3 in DNA: TGCGCCAGCAGCCCGCTGGGGCGTACTAATGAAAAACTGTTTTTT. This gives the protein CASSPLGRTNEKLFF.